This T cell receptor (beta chain) came from a study of cytomegalovirus exposure and HLA in healthy donors (dated by TCRdb to the late 2010s). Background for the entire study: An earlier analysis of several hundred of the donors reported roughly 300 Gb of sequence data and 90 million to 120 million unique TCR beta sequences obtained from 150 million to 200 million T cells. The genetic ancestry cluster associated with self-reported Caucasian donors included about 84% of the approximately 430 genotyped donors. Typing coverage varied by locus: about 629-640 donors for A, B, C, DRB1 and DQB1; approximately 560 for DQA1; approximately 570 for DPA1; 450 to 480 for DPB1. The study used immunosequencing to profile the T cell repertoires of 666 subjects and linked those repertoires to cytomegalovirus serostatus. An early release that covered around 590 HLA-typed donors contained approximately 300 gigabases of sequencing data and 85 million to 100 million unique TCR sequences. The aim of the study was to test whether cataloging public T cell receptors could identify signatures of past pathogen exposure. Both class I and class II loci were covered by HLA typing, at four-digit resolution. The later analysis used no new phenotypic data to find candidate immune exposures, relying instead on TCR beta sequences and their occurrence across donors. Several DR-DQ haplotypes were handled as single units for association and clustering because linkage in the cohort was strong. A separate validation cohort of roughly 130 different subjects was used in addition to the approximately 700-subject first cohort. All discovery cohort repertoires had been generated on a single sequencing platform. To predict cytomegalovirus infection status, the study combined high-throughput TCR immunosequencing, statistical association of individual TCRs with disease status, and machine learning. Donor age, sex, ethnicity and CMV serostatus were collected together with the repertoire data. To decide whether each TCR beta V gene segment behaved as functional or pseudogenic, an earlier analysis of fewer than 750 of the donors relied on high-throughput TCR beta sequencing. Among about 410 genotyped donors of the cohort, an average of roughly 230,000 unique TCR beta nucleotide sequences was sequenced per donor, of which roughly 17% were non-productive. A later analysis re-examined previously published TCR beta repertoires from more than 650 donors and added high-resolution HLA genotyping to investigate patterns of TCR occurrence. A later genetic analysis took genome-wide SNP genotypes for about three fifths of the roughly 700 donors and used that subset as a discovery cohort.

Broader findings and caveats from the paper: Because HLA typing was missing for some donors at each locus, association tests included only the typed subset. A later genetic analysis reported fewer N-insertions in productive TCRs among donors in an Asian-associated ancestry cluster than the roughly 690-donor mean. In both the original and validation cohorts, the classifier was reported to diagnose cytomegalovirus status with high specificity and sensitivity. A later genetic analysis associated a missense DCLRE1C variant with V-gene and J-gene trimming of TCR beta chains, and an independent cohort replicated the association. A few of the identified cytomegalovirus-associated TCR beta chains were confirmed in vitro to be specific for cytomegalovirus antigens. Specific HLA alleles were associated with 15,000 to 20,000 TCR beta sequences at a false discovery rate of 0.05 in a later analysis. According to a later analysis, TCR association rates differed among HLA loci, with DRB1 alleles showing the most associated TCRs and HLA-C alleles showing the fewest. Some IMGT-functional V segments, including TRBV6-2 and TRBV6-3, could not be distinguished by the 87-base-pair reads and were therefore excluded. When HLA alleles, especially DR and DQ, strongly co-occurred, attributing TCR associations to individual alleles was difficult. In a later analysis, HLA-associated TCR beta chains were found to be more clonally expanded and to have lower generation probabilities than equally common non-associated chains. This cohort had only TCR beta chains sequenced, and the lack of alpha or paired-chain data limited which features could be detected. Correlated functional status among segregating V segments might reflect linkage disequilibrium, but an unknown experimental factor could not be ruled out. The authors suggested that the approach could potentially be extended to other disease states and immunological phenotypes. An earlier analysis of several hundred of the donors showed that most TCR beta V segments appeared in productive rearrangements either about 87% or about 30% of the time, which broadly matched IMGT annotations. A further reported finding was that TCR beta sequences accurately predicted the HLA-A and HLA-B alleles for most subjects in the first cohort. A total of fewer than 200 TCR beta chains were listed by the study as associated with cytomegalovirus. Sequencing depth was assumed to be roughly uniform across donors in the presence/absence analyses, though that assumption may not hold. The only immune exposure information available for the cohort was CMV serostatus. Because counts were too low, roughly 18 rarely observed V segments, including chromosome 9 orphons, were left out of the earlier analysis of 587 of the donors. Several of the top co-occurrence clusters appeared to be linked to parvovirus B19, influenza, CMV and Epstein-Barr virus, according to a later analysis. Across donors, most TCR sequences were observed very rarely, whereas some public TCRs were present in many individuals. Most CMV-associated TCR beta chains appeared to be HLA-restricted in a later analysis, and the HLA associations seemed to be driven largely by CMV exposure. A cluster of highly shared sequence variants was judged likely to be a technical artifact of the sequencing pipeline.

With regard to this clone: Its specific antigen is unknown. No base-level quality is on record; no much larger clone is a single base apart.

The library was prepared using the immunoSEQ multiplex PCR assay. A mixture of 60 forward primers for TCR Vbeta segments and 13 reverse primers for TCR Jbeta segments was used in the multiplex PCR. The CDR3 region of rearranged TCR beta genes was amplified from genomic DNA by a multiplex PCR assay. The Illumina HiSeq System was used to sequence the amplified TCR beta libraries as 87-base-pair reads. The study's processing was this. A later analysis counted about 80 million unique TCR beta chains across the 650 to 800 repertoires, and roughly 10 million of these chains were shared by at least two donors. A nearest-neighbor algorithm error-corrected the raw reads and collapsed the reads into unique sequences, merging closely related sequences to remove PCR and sequencing errors. CDR3 sequences were aligned to IMGT reference sequences to assign V, D and J gene segments. Each retained sequence needed at least a six-nucleotide match to both a V gene segment and a J gene segment. A rearrangement was called productive if the CDR3 had no stop codons and remained in frame with V and J, and every other rearrangement was called non-productive. CDR3 was defined by IMGT convention, running from the second conserved V-encoded cysteine to the conserved J-encoded phenylalanine. Sequences without an unambiguous match to a single V gene segment were excluded from the earlier analysis of approximately 560 of the donors. An earlier analysis of a few hundred of the donors classified V segments as functional when productive rearrangements were above 56.7% and as segregating when the standard deviation between donors was above 5%. A statistical classification framework was built for diagnosing cytomegalovirus status from the catalog of TCR beta chain sequences. V and J gene assignment, in a later analysis, came from comparing TCR nucleotide sequences with IMGT/GENE-DB human TR gene sequences. The TCRdist pipeline was used in a later analysis to assign CDR3 sequences and most-parsimonious VDJ recombination scenarios. In a later analysis, each TCR beta chain was defined by its CDR3 amino acid sequence together with its V-gene family, and reads without a unique V-gene family were excluded. In a later analysis, around 650 highly shared, low-generation-probability nucleotide sequences were removed to address suspected cross-contamination and a sequencing artifact. For each public chain, a later analysis derived a clonal expansion index from normalized ranks of inferred template counts within each repertoire. Generation probabilities in a later analysis came from a VDJ recombination model fitted to out-of-frame rearrangements, and those results were checked against IGoR. A later analysis scored TCR-TCR, TCR-HLA and TCR-CMV co-occurrence with hypergeometric tests, applying a repertoire-size bias correction to TCR pairs. To estimate false discovery rates, a later analysis permuted the HLA or CMV assignments 20 times. A later analysis grouped co-occurring TCRs with DBSCAN, adding TCRdist sequence similarity when clustering within HLA-allele-positive subsets. Co-occurrence clustering excluded repertoires with fewer than 30,000 or more than 120,000 public chains, plus five with anomalous nucleotide sharing. This immuneACCESS table, as held by TCRdb, lists in-frame sequences with V and J called but not all clones. Of the missing ones, under half trace to an unresolved V gene in checked studies; the others have no known cause. The V and J calls and the clone size are those of that table, but D and trimming were determined from the DNA. This sample is represented by some 140,000 clones; around four fifths of them were singletons. About 1.5% of the sample comes from the top ten.

Taken from the germline V gene, the CDR1 and CDR2 loops are SGHDT and YYEEEE. Inclusive of the bounding cysteine and phenylalanine, the CDR3 is 15 residues long. The sequence is cut down to CDR3 DNA, 45 bases in frame from base 1. V gives up 3 bases and J gives up 3 bases, and the segment between their germline ends measures 13 bases. The cohort consisted of more than 650 healthy bone marrow donors. All cohort members were sampled while nominally healthy, although unrecorded immune exposures were likely present. The donor tested CMV seronegative and was one of the 352 seronegative cohort members. A peripheral blood sample was collected from each donor, and TCR beta sequencing was performed on peripheral blood mononuclear cells. Genomic DNA extraction from the blood cell samples was performed with the Qiagen DNeasy Blood Extraction Kit.

The clonotype comes from a woman between 40 and 55 years old in good health and CMV-seronegative. This chain is built from TRBV5-6 and TRBJ1-3, and TRBD1 may be the D gene, going by 5 matching bases. Specimen: PBMCs. The DNA reads as follows: TGTGCCAGCAGCTGGTTTGGAGGGGATGGAAACACCATATATTTT. The encoded protein is CASSWFGGDGNTIYF.